This entry lists 6 T cell receptor beta chains sequenced from one sample in a study of shared clonotypes between healthy human individuals. TCRdb's table, derived via immunoSEQ multiplex PCR, lists solely in-frame clones and lacks some. The repertoire includes around 580,000 clones, 95% to 98% of them detected once, and 0.3% sits in the top ten. Positively selected for CCR7, the CD45RO-negative cells used as naive CD8 cells excluded terminally differentiated effector memory CD45RA+ cells. What was sequenced was naive CD8+ T cells sorted from blood. These receptors came from a man aged 25 to 45 in good health.

The rearrangement joins TRBV7-6 to TRBJ2-7, with TRBD2 matching over 8 bases. The germline V gene has CDR1 SGHVS and CDR2 FNYEAQ. This CDR3 spans 14 amino acids. Trimming cost V 1 base and J 5 bases; bases outside gene matches: 4. As DNA, the CDR3 is TGTGCCAGCAGCTTAGGGGGGGGACTAGACGAGCAGTACTTC. It is translated as CASSLGGGLDEQYF.

The chain recombines TRBV4-2 with TRBJ1-1, with D unclear. The CDR3 consists of 12 residues. V dropped 0 bases and J dropped 8 bases, with 7 bases sitting between them. Germline V gene lookup returns CDR1 LGHNA and CDR2 YNFKEQ. The CDR3 protein is CASSQDGFEAFF. The CDR3 DNA follows: TGTGCCAGCAGCCAAGACGGGTTCGAAGCTTTCTTT.

The gene calls are TRBV7-9 and TRBJ1-1; D not resolved. V lost 3 bases and J lost 8, with 10 bases in between. This CDR3 spans 12 amino acids. Looked up from germline, CDR1 is SEHNR and CDR2 is FQNEAQ (reference sequence). This CDR3 reads CASSFSPAEAFF. CDR3 DNA sequence: TGTGCCAGCAGCTTCTCCCCAGCGGAAGCTTTCTTT.

The genes are TRBV4-3 and TRBJ1-2, with D perhaps matching TRBD1 (5 bases). V lost 2 bases and J lost 1, with 20 bases in between. The CDR3 totals 18 residues. Germline CDR1 LGHNA, CDR2 YSLEER. The DNA of the CDR3 is TGCGCCAGCAGCCAAAGTGGGGTGCGGGGCCCTAATAACTATGGCTACACCTTC. This translates into CASSQSGVRGPNNYGYTF.

The rearrangement uses TRBV7-9 and TRBJ1-4; 7 bases map to TRBD1. This CDR3 region has 16 residues. V shed 1 base and J 7 bases; nucleotides not matched to a gene: 9. Germline V lookup: CDR1 SEHNR, CDR2 FQNEAQ (reference sequence). CDR3 sequence: CASSLVSTGDIEKLFF. DNA of the CDR3: TGTGCCAGCAGCTTAGTTAGTACAGGGGATATTGAAAAACTGTTTTTT. Based on the CDR3 plus reference TRBV7-9 and TRBJ1-4, the full variable domain is DTGVSQNPRHKITKRGQNVTFRCDPISEHNRLYWYRQTLGQGPEFLTYFQNEAQLEKSRLLSDRFSAERPKGSFSTLEIQRTEQGDSAMYLCASSLVSTGDIEKLFFGSGTQLSVL.

Comments on this clone: This sample also contains other DNA sequences that code for the same CDR3. V and J are TRBV27 and TRBJ1-1; the D is unclear. The length of the CDR3 is 14 residues. The V end was cut by 2 bases, the J end by 1 base, with 8 bases between. Germline V lookup: CDR1 MNHEY, CDR2 SMNVEV (reference sequence). CDR3 nucleotide sequence: TGTGCCAGCAGTTTACAGTCCAGGAACACTGAAGCTTTCTTT. It is translated as CASSLQSRNTEAFF.